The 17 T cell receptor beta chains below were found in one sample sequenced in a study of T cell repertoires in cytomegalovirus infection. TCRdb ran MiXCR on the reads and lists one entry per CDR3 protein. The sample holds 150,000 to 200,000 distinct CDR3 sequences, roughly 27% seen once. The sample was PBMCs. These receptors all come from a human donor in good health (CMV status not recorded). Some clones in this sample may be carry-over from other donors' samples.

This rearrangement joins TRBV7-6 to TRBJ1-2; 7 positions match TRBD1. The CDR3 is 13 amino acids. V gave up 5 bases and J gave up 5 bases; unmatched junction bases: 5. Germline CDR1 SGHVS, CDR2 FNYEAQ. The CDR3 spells CASSPGQSYGYTF. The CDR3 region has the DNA TGTGCCAGCAGCCCGGGACAGTCGTATGGCTACACCTTC.

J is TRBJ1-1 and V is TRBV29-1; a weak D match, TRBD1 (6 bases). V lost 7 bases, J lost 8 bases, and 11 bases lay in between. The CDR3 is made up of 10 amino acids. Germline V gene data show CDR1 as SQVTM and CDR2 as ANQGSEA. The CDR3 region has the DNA TGCAGCGGGGGGCAGGCCGAAGCTTTCTTT. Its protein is CSGGQAEAFF. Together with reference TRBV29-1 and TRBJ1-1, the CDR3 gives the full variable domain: SAVISQKPSRDICQRGTSLTIQCQVDSQVTMMFWYRQQPGQSLTLIATANQGSEATYESGFVIDKFPISRPNLTFSTLTVSNMSPEDSSIYLCSGGQAEAFFGQGTRLTVV.

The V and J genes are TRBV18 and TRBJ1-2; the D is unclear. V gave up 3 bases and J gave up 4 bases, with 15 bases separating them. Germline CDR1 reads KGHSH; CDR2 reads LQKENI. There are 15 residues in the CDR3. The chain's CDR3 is CASSPLDAGSYGYTF. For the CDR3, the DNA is TGTGCCAGCTCACCCCTAGACGCCGGGAGCTATGGCTACACCTTC.

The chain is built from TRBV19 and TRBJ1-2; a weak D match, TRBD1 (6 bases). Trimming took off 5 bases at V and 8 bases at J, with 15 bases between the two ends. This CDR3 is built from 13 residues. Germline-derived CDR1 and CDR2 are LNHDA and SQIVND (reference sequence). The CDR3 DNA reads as TGTGCCAGTAGTTCGGACAGTCTGCACGGCTACACCTTC. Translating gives CASSSDSLHGYTF.

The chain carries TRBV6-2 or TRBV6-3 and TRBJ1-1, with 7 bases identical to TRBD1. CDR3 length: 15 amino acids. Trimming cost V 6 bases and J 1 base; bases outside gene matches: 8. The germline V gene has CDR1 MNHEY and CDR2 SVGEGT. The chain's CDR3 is CASRTGNKENTEAFF. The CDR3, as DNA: TGTGCCAGCAGGACAGGGAATAAGGAGAACACTGAAGCTTTCTTT.

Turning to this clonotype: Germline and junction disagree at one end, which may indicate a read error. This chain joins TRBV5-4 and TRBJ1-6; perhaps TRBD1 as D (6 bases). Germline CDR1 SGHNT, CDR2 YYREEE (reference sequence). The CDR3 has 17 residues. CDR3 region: CASSLGAKRWDNSPLHF. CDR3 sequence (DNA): TGTGCCAGCAGTTTGGGGGCAAAACGGTGGGATAATTCACCCCTCCACTTT.

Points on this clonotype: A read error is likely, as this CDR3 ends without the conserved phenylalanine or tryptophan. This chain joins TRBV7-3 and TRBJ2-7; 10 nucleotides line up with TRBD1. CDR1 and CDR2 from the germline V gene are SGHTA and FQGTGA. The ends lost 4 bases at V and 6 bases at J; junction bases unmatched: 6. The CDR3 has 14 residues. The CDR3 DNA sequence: TGTGCCAGCAGCTCCAGACAGGGGGCGGTCGAGCAGTACTCC. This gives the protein CASSSRQGAVEQYS.

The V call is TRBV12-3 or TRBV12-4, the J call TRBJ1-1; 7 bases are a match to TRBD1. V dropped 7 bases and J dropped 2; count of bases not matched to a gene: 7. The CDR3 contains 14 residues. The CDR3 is CASTLTGYNTEAFF. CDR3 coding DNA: TGTGCCAGCACCTTGACAGGGTACAACACTGAAGCTTTCTTT.

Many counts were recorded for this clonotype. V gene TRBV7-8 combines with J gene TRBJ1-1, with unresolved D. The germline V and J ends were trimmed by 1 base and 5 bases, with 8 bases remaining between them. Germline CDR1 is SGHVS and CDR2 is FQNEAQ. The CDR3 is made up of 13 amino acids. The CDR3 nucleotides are TGTGCCAGCAGCTTAGGGGCGGGGACTGAAGCTTTCTTT. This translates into CASSLGAGTEAFF.

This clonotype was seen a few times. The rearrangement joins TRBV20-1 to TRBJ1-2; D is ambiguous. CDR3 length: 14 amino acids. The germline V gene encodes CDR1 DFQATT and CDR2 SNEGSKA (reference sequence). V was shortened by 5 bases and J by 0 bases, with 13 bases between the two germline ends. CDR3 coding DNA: TGCAGTGCTTCGGTGTCGGCTACTAACTATGGCTACACCTTC. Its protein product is CSASVSATNYGYTF.

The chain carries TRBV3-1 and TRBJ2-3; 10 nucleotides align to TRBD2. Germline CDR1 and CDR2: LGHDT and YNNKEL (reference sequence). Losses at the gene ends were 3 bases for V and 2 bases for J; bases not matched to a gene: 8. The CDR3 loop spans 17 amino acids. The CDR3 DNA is TGTGCCAGCAGCCAGGCGCTAGCGGGGGTAAACACAGATACGCAGTATTTT. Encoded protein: CASSQALAGVNTDTQYF.

The CDR3 bases are TGTGCCAGCAGGGGAGGACAACATTATTTCAATGAGCAGTTCTTC. This translates into CASRGGQHYFNEQFF. The genes are TRBV14 and TRBJ2-1; maybe TRBD2 (6 bases). V dropped 6 bases and J dropped 6 bases, with 18 bases sitting between them. The length of the CDR3 is 15 residues. Germline V gives CDR1 SGHDN, CDR2 FVKESK.

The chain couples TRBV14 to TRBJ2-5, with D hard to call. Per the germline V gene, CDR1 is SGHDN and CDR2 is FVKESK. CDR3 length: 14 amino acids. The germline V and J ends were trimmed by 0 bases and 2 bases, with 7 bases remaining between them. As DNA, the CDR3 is TGTGCCAGCAGCCAAGATAGGCGTCAAGAGACCCAGTACTTC. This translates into CASSQDRRQETQYF.

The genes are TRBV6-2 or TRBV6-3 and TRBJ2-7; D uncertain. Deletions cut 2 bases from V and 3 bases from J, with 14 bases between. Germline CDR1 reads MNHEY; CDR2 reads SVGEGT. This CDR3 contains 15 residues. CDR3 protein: CASSYPGQKHYEQYF. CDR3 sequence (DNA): TGTGCCAGCAGTTACCCTGGGCAGAAACACTACGAGCAGTACTTC.

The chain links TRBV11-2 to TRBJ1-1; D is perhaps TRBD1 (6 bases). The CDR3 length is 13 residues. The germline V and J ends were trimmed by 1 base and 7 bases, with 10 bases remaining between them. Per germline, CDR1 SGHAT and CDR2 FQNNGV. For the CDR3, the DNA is TGTGCCAGCAGCTTAGGGGGGCAGGGTGAAGCTTTCTTT. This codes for CASSLGGQGEAFF.

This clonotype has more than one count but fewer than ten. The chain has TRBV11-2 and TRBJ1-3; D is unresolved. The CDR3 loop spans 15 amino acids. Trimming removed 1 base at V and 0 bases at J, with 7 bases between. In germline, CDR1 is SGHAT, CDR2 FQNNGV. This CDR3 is CASSLGPGSGNTIYF. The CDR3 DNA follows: TGTGCCAGCAGCTTAGGTCCAGGCTCTGGAAACACCATATATTTT.

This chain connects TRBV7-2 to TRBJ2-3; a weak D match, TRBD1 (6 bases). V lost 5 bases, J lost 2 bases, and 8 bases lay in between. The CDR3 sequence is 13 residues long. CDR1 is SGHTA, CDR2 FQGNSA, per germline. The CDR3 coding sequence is TGTGCCAGCAGCAGGGGGACCACAGATACGCAGTATTTT. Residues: CASSRGTTDTQYF.